The 28 T cell receptor beta chains in this list originate from one sample, sequenced in a study of cytomegalovirus exposure and HLA in healthy donors. The PCR was carried out with 60 Vbeta primers and 13 Jbeta primers. Method: immunoSEQ multiplex PCR; TCRdb's copy keeps in-frame clones and lacks some. The data hold about 100,000 clones, with about 74% observed a single time. The sample taken for sequencing was PBMCs. The receptors come from a woman under 30 in good health and CMV-seropositive.

This clone rates as medium-sized. The J gene is TRBJ1-4, the V gene TRBV4-3; D is ambiguous. This CDR3 is 13 amino acids long. Trimming stripped 1 base from V and 4 bases from J, with 4 bases between. Germline V CDR1 and CDR2: LGHNA, YSLEER. The CDR3 reads CASSQALNEKLFF. The DNA of the CDR3 is TGCGCCAGCAGCCAAGCACTTAATGAAAAACTGTTTTTT.

The rearrangement joins TRBV29-1 to TRBJ2-1, with D perhaps TRBD2 (5 bases). In germline, CDR1 is SQVTM, CDR2 ANQGSEA. The CDR3 loop spans 14 amino acids. The V end lost 2 bases, the J end lost 4 bases, and 12 bases lay between the germline ends. The CDR3 nucleotides read TGCAGCGTTGAAAGAGCGGAGAGTTACAATGAGCAGTTCTTC. Its translation: CSVERAESYNEQFF.

The chain employs TRBV18 and TRBJ2-1; TRBD2 matches at 12 bases. The trim removed 6 bases at V and 8 bases at J, leaving 14 bases unmatched. CDR3 size: 17 residues. Germline loops: CDR1 KGHSH, CDR2 LQKENI. CDR3: CASSHNPLTSGGYEQFF. The CDR3 nucleotides are TGTGCCAGCTCCCACAATCCTTTGACTAGCGGGGGCTATGAGCAGTTCTTC.

This rearrangement joins TRBV5-6 to TRBJ1-3; D remains ambiguous. The CDR3 loop spans 14 amino acids. Germline CDR1 reads SGHDT; CDR2 reads YYEEEE. Trimming shortened V by 5 bases and J by 0 bases, and 9 bases separated the two germline ends. The CDR3 spells CASRIRFSGNTIYF. The CDR3 coding sequence is TGTGCCAGCAGGATCCGGTTCTCTGGAAACACCATATATTTT.

This chain uses TRBV7-9 with TRBJ2-5; 7 positions match TRBD2. After removal of 5 bases from V and 4 bases from J, the junction contained 7 bases not matched to a gene. Germline V CDR1 and CDR2: SEHNR, FQNEAQ (reference sequence). The length of the CDR3 is 14 residues. This CDR3 is CASSGTTQGETQYF. CDR3 nucleotides: TGTGCCAGCAGCGGGACTACTCAAGGAGAGACCCAGTACTTC.

The rearrangement joins TRBV9 to TRBJ2-1; 13 bases agree with TRBD2. From germline, CDR1 is SGDLS and CDR2 YYNGEE. The trim removed 4 bases at V and 8 bases at J, leaving 6 bases unmatched. The CDR3 loop spans 15 amino acids. The CDR3 sequence: CASSKLAGGEDEQFF. The CDR3 coding sequence is TGTGCCAGCAGCAAACTAGCGGGAGGGGAAGATGAGCAGTTCTTC.

The chain is built from TRBV25-1 and TRBJ2-2; D remains ambiguous. V was clipped by 6 bases and J by 0 bases, with 8 bases between them. Per germline, CDR1 MGHDK and CDR2 SYGVNS. The CDR3 covers 14 residues. The CDR3 coding sequence is TGTGCCAGCAGGCCAGATGCGAACACCGGGGAGCTGTTTTTT. Protein product: CASRPDANTGELFF.

The CDR3 protein is CASSPQDRDGYTF. As DNA, the CDR3 is TGTGCCAGCAGTCCCCAGGACAGGGACGGCTACACCTTC. V gene TRBV27 combines with J gene TRBJ1-2, with 8 positions matching TRBD1. The germline CDR1 and CDR2 sequences are MNHEY and SMNVEV (reference sequence). The CDR3 spans 13 residues. Trimming cost V 5 bases and J 8 bases; bases outside gene matches: 7.

The chain couples TRBV19 to TRBJ2-7; a possible D gene is TRBD2 (6 bases). Germline-derived CDR1 and CDR2 are LNHDA and SQIVND (reference sequence). V lost 3 bases, J lost 1 base, and 13 bases lay in between. This CDR3 has 15 residues. The CDR3: CASSIEGSGSYEQYF. The CDR3 DNA reads TGTGCCAGTAGTATCGAGGGCAGCGGGTCCTACGAGCAGTACTTC.

V usage is TRBV6-1 and J usage is TRBJ2-1; 10 nucleotides line up with TRBD2. The CDR3 contains 16 residues. Unmatched junction bases numbered 5, after V lost 3 bases and J lost 3 bases. The V gene's germline CDR1 is MNHNS and CDR2 SASEGT. CDR3 residues: CASSETSGSGYNEQFF. In nucleotides, the CDR3 is TGTGCCAGCAGTGAGACTAGCGGGTCGGGCTACAATGAGCAGTTCTTC.

CDR3 region: CASTSYPRDGYTF. The CDR3 region has the DNA TGTGCCAGCACCTCTTACCCACGGGATGGCTACACCTTC. This chain uses TRBV7-2 with TRBJ1-2; D ambiguous. V lost 7 bases and J lost 6, with 15 bases in between. CDR1 is SGHTA and CDR2 is FQGNSA in the germline V gene. The CDR3 loop spans 13 amino acids.

V usage is TRBV9 and J usage is TRBJ1-1; TRBD1 is a possible D gene (5 bases). V was clipped by 2 bases and J by 4 bases, with 9 bases between them. Germline lookup yields CDR1 SGDLS and CDR2 YYNGEE. The CDR3 spans 13 residues. The DNA of the CDR3 is TGTGCCAGCAGCGTCGGCGGGGCCACTGAAGCTTTCTTT. This sequence encodes CASSVGGATEAFF.

The chain employs TRBV20-1 and TRBJ2-1; D unresolved. V was shortened by 4 bases and J by 9 bases, with 10 bases between the two germline ends. Germline CDR1 DFQATT, CDR2 SNEGSKA (reference sequence). The CDR3 has 11 amino acids. CDR3: CSATSQREQFF. Written as DNA, the CDR3 is TGCAGTGCTACGAGTCAACGTGAGCAGTTCTTC.

The genes are TRBV30 and TRBJ1-2, with D possibly being TRBD1 (5 bases). The CDR3 is made up of 13 amino acids. V was shortened by 4 bases and J by 8 bases, with 17 bases between the two germline ends. Germline assignment: CDR1 GTSNPN and CDR2 SVGIG (reference sequence). CDR3 sequence: CAWTKTGERGYTF. CDR3 bases: TGTGCCTGGACCAAAACGGGGGAACGCGGCTACACCTTC.

This clone occurred a few times. The chain recombines TRBV11-1 with TRBJ2-1, with TRBD2 matching 7 bases. This CDR3 has 15 amino acids. The trim removed 3 bases at V and 4 bases at J, leaving 6 bases unmatched. Looked up from germline, CDR1 is SGHAT and CDR2 is FQDESV (reference sequence). The CDR3 coding sequence is TGTGCCAGCAGCTTGGGGACTACGCAATACAATGAGCAGTTCTTC. It codes for CASSLGTTQYNEQFF.

The chain joins TRBV21-1 to TRBJ2-1; TRBD2 was called by the table and not checked on the DNA. TRBV21-1 is recorded as a pseudogene. The length of the CDR3 is 17 residues. The CDR3 loop reads CASSKGGLAGSYNEQFF. The CDR3 bases are TGTGCCAGCAGCAAAGGGGGGCTAGCGGGCTCCTACAATGAGCAGTTCTTC.

This chain connects TRBV7-9 to TRBJ2-7; unclear D gene. Deletions cut 4 bases from V and 3 bases from J, with 10 bases between. There are 13 residues in the CDR3. Germline loops: CDR1 SEHNR, CDR2 FQNEAQ (reference sequence). This chain's CDR3 is CASSSSGIYEQYF. The CDR3 DNA sequence: TGTGCCAGCAGCTCCTCAGGTATCTACGAGCAGTACTTC.

This clone turned up a few times. This chain connects TRBV7-2 to TRBJ2-5; TRBD2 matches 7 bases. Losses at the gene ends were 1 base for V and 1 base for J; bases not matched to a gene: 3. This CDR3 comprises 15 residues. The germline V gene encodes CDR1 SGHTA and CDR2 FQGNSA. This CDR3 is CASSLGGSSQETQYF. CDR3 in DNA: TGTGCCAGCAGCTTAGGCGGGAGTTCCCAAGAGACCCAGTACTTC.

This clone was observed a handful of times. The rearrangement joins TRBV5-3 to TRBJ2-1, with 9 bases that match TRBD2. TRBV5-3 is an ORF, and what it does is uncertain. This CDR3 has 14 amino acids. CDR3: CAVAGEGSYNEQFF. The CDR3 DNA reads as TGTGCAGTAGCGGGAGAAGGGTCCTACAATGAGCAGTTCTTC.

The chain links TRBV6-5 to TRBJ1-5, with D unclear. Germline V CDR1 and CDR2: MNHEY, SVGAGI. The CDR3 contains 14 residues. V dropped 2 bases and J dropped 6 bases, with 11 bases sitting between them. Here the CDR3 DNA reads TGTGCCAGCAGTTACGTGGCTACGGGTCAGCCCCAGCATTTT. It yields the protein CASSYVATGQPQHF.

The V gene is TRBV28, the J gene TRBJ2-3, with D maybe TRBD2 (6 bases). This CDR3 spans 12 amino acids. Trimming cost V 7 bases and J 6 bases, with 11 bases left between them. CDR1 is MDHEN, CDR2 SYDVKM, per germline. In DNA, the CDR3 is TGTGCCAGCACTAGCGTGGGGGATACGCAGTATTTT. Its protein is CASTSVGDTQYF.

This clone was detected only a few times. The chain employs TRBV7-6 and TRBJ2-3, with TRBD2 identical over 10 bases. J gave up 2 bases and V 5 bases, and 10 bases lay outside the gene matches. The CDR3 has 17 amino acids. Germline V lookup: CDR1 SGHVS, CDR2 FNYEAQ. The CDR3 sequence is CASSVSGRSAFTDTQYF. CDR3 nucleotide sequence: TGTGCCAGCAGCGTTAGCGGGAGGAGTGCATTCACAGATACGCAGTATTTT.

This clone was found a few times. The rearrangement uses TRBV7-9 and TRBJ2-3; D is undetermined. Trimming cost V 2 bases and J 0 bases, with 12 bases left between them. This CDR3 contains 16 residues. Germline CDR1 and CDR2: SEHNR and FQNEAQ (reference sequence). The CDR3 DNA reads TGTGCCAGCAGCTTACCCCCCGCGATAAGCACAGATACGCAGTATTTT. It specifies CASSLPPAISTDTQYF. The full variable domain, completed using reference TRBV7-9 and TRBJ2-3, is DTGVSQNPRHKITKRGQNVTFRCDPISEHNRLYWYRQTLGQGPEFLTYFQNEAQLEKSRLLSDRFSAERPKGSFSTLEIQRTEQGDSAMYLCASSLPPAISTDTQYFGPGTRLTVL.

The rearrangement links TRBV28 to TRBJ2-7, with TRBD1 as a possible D gene (5 bases). V lost 7 bases, J lost 5 bases, and 12 bases lay in between. The CDR3 is 12 amino acids. Germline V gives CDR1 MDHEN, CDR2 SYDVKM. The CDR3 nucleotides are TGTGCCAGCACCTTAGGGGTAAACGAGCAGTACTTC. This gives the protein CASTLGVNEQYF.

The chain recombines TRBV30 with TRBJ2-2, with TRBD1 matching 8 bases. CDR1 and CDR2 (germline): GTSNPN, SVGIG (reference sequence). After removal of 5 bases from V and 7 bases from J, the junction contained 3 bases not matched to a gene. The CDR3 runs to 12 residues. The CDR3 here is CAWRTGIGELFF. The CDR3 DNA reads TGTGCCTGGCGGACAGGGATCGGGGAGCTGTTTTTT.

The chain carries TRBV6-5 and TRBJ1-2; 7 nucleotides agree with TRBD1. Germline assignment: CDR1 MNHEY and CDR2 SVGAGI. V lost 10 bases to trimming and J lost 1 base; unmatched junction nucleotides: 9. This CDR3 has 14 residues. The CDR3 region is CATSGTEINYGYTF. The DNA of the CDR3 is TGTGCCACATCAGGGACAGAGATTAACTATGGCTACACCTTC.

The chain links TRBV30 to TRBJ1-2; 8 bases are a match to TRBD1. In germline, CDR1 is GTSNPN, CDR2 SVGIG (reference sequence). Losses at the gene ends were 1 base for V and 4 bases for J; bases not matched to a gene: 2. The CDR3 is 13 residues long. The CDR3 coding sequence is TGTGCCTGGAGTGCTCAGGGGGCCTATGGCTACACCTTC. Protein sequence: CAWSAQGAYGYTF. Based on the CDR3 plus reference TRBV30 and TRBJ1-2, the full variable domain is SQTIHQWPATLVQPVGSPLSLECTVEGTSNPNLYWYRQAAGRGLQLLFYSVGIGQISSEVPQNLSASRPQDRQFILSSKKLLLSDSGFYLCAWSAQGAYGYTFGSGTRLTVV.

This clone was detected only a few times. This chain joins TRBV9 and TRBJ2-4; 7 positions agree with TRBD1. This CDR3 is 13 amino acids long. From germline, CDR1 is SGDLS and CDR2 YYNGEE. V shed 3 bases, J shed 5 bases, and the junction held 2 bases outside the gene matches. CDR3 protein: CASSEGAENIQYF. The CDR3 bases are TGTGCCAGCAGCGAGGGGGCAGAAAACATTCAGTACTTC.